This section outlines one T cell receptor beta chain sequence together with its context. This entry is derived from a study of control samples from healthy donors and cancer patients. This table comes from immunoSEQ multiplex PCR, and its TCRdb copy is limited to in-frame clones, with some not included. The repertoire includes 150,000 to 200,000 clones, 75% to 95% of them detected once, and about 2% sits in the top ten. Germline V gene lookup returns CDR1 SQVTM and CDR2 ANQGSEA. This CDR3 contains 15 residues. Trimming stripped 1 base from V and 7 bases from J, with 19 bases between. The sequencing sample was made of blood. The sequence was collected from a middle-aged woman in good health. The chain employs TRBV29-1 and TRBJ1-1, with no clear D. CDR3 nucleotides: TGCAGCGTTGAAGTCCCGGGCACAAAACGGATTGAAGCTTTCTTT. It specifies CSVEVPGTKRIEAFF.